One sample yielded the 27 T cell receptor beta chains listed below, sequenced in a study of shared clonotypes between healthy human individuals. The protocol was immunoSEQ multiplex PCR, while the TCRdb copy is restricted to in-frame clones and leaves out a portion. Here the sample spans 2 million to 2.5 million clones, 92% being singletons. The sequenced sample consisted of naive CD4+ T cells from PBMCs. Subset in this sample: CD45RA+ positively selected. The receptor source for this set is a man between 18 and 35 years old in good health. Some clones in this sample may be carry-over from other donors' samples.

Regarding this clone: The same CDR3 is also encoded by other DNA sequences in this sample. This chain joins TRBV30 and TRBJ1-2; D remains ambiguous. Germline CDR1 is GTSNPN and CDR2 is SVGIG (reference sequence). The CDR3 contains 10 residues. Between the trimmed V and J ends, which lost 1 base and 8 bases, there was a span of 5 bases. Here the CDR3 DNA reads TGTGCCTGGAGTGACAGCGGCTACACCTTC. Residues: CAWSDSGYTF.

To note about this clone: Additional DNA sequences in this sample encode the identical CDR3. The chain carries TRBV7-9 and TRBJ2-1, with a possible D match to TRBD1 (7 bases). The CDR3 runs to 13 residues. CDR1 SEHNR and CDR2 FQNEAQ come from the germline V gene (reference sequence). With 5 bases removed from V and 7 bases from J, the gap between germline ends came to 12 bases. The CDR3 here is CASSQGGGNEQFF. CDR3 DNA: TGTGCCAGCAGCCAGGGGGGCGGGAATGAGCAGTTCTTC.

Only one count was recorded for this clone. The chain links TRBV7-9 to TRBJ1-2; D not resolved. CDR1 and CDR2 (germline): SEHNR, FQNEAQ (reference sequence). This CDR3 has 10 residues. V shed 5 bases and J shed 7 bases, with 5 bases lying between them. Here the CDR3 DNA reads TGTGCCAGCAGCCTCAGTGGCTACACCTTC. Translated: CASSLSGYTF. The variable domain in full, completed from reference TRBV7-9 and TRBJ1-2, reads DTGVSQNPRHKITKRGQNVTFRCDPISEHNRLYWYRQTLGQGPEFLTYFQNEAQLEKSRLLSDRFSAERPKGSFSTLEIQRTEQGDSAMYLCASSLSGYTFGSGTRLTVV.

J is TRBJ1-1 and V is TRBV2, with 7 bases fitting TRBD1. CDR3 size: 14 residues. The germline gives CDR1 SNHLY, CDR2 FYNNEI. V was clipped by 6 bases and J by 3 bases; unmatched bases: 7. CDR3 sequence: CASRKITGDTEAFF. The CDR3 DNA follows: TGTGCCAGCAGAAAGATCACAGGGGACACTGAAGCTTTCTTT. Variable domain in full (rest from reference TRBV2 and TRBJ1-1): EPEVTQTPSHQVTQMGQEVILRCVPISNHLYFYWYRQILGQKVEFLVSFYNNEISEKSEIFDDQFSVERPDGSNFTLKIRSTKLEDSAMYFCASRKITGDTEAFFGQGTRLTVV.

For the CDR3, the DNA is TGTGCCAGCAGTTCGGGGGGGACTTCAGCCTATGGCTACACCTTC. Its translation: CASSSGGTSAYGYTF. The chain combines TRBV28 with TRBJ1-2, with TRBD1 as a possible D gene (5 bases). CDR1 and CDR2 from the germline V gene are MDHEN and SYDVKM. With 4 bases removed from V and 4 bases from J, the gap between germline ends came to 16 bases. This CDR3 contains 15 residues.

Of note for this clone: The same CDR3 also results from other DNA sequences found in this sample. V is TRBV6-6 and J is TRBJ2-3; D gene ambiguous. Trimming pared 6 bases from V and 3 bases from J, leaving 10 bases between. This CDR3 has 13 residues. From germline, CDR1 is MNHNY and CDR2 SVGAGI (reference sequence). The CDR3 loop reads CASSPPGTDTQYF. The CDR3 DNA sequence: TGTGCCAGCAGCCCACCCGGGACAGATACGCAGTATTTT.

V and J are TRBV6-4 and TRBJ2-4; D remains ambiguous. Germline values: CDR1 MRHNA, CDR2 SNTAGT. V lost 3 bases and J 1 base, leaving 1 base between the germline ends. The CDR3 length is 12 residues. The DNA of the CDR3 is TGTGCCAGCAGTGATGCCAAAAACATTCAGTACTTC. Protein sequence: CASSDAKNIQYF.

This clone was seen only once. The CDR3 protein is CASNSGARETQYF. For the CDR3, the DNA is TGCGCCAGCAATTCAGGGGCCCGGGAGACCCAGTACTTC. The V call is TRBV5-1, the J call TRBJ2-5; TRBD1 is a possible D gene (6 bases). The CDR3 is 13 residues long. Germline V gene lookup returns CDR1 SGHRS and CDR2 YFSETQ. The germline V and J ends were trimmed by 6 bases and 5 bases, with 14 bases remaining between them. The variable domain in full, with the rest retrieved from reference TRBV5-1 and TRBJ2-5, is KAGVTQTPRYLIKTRGQQVTLSCSPISGHRSVSWYQQTPGQGLQFLFEYFSETQRNKGNFPGRFSGRQFSNSRSEMNVSTLELGDSALYLCASNSGARETQYFGPGTRLLVL.

The chain has TRBV5-4 and TRBJ2-5, with 7 bases aligning to TRBD1. Germline V CDR1 and CDR2: SGHNT, YYREEE (reference sequence). V trimming: 3 bases; J trimming: 3 bases; junction bases outside the gene matches: 5. This CDR3 is built from 14 residues. The CDR3 region is CASSSGQFEETQYF. CDR3 nucleotide sequence: TGTGCCAGCAGCTCGGGACAGTTCGAAGAGACCCAGTACTTC.

This chain uses TRBV5-4 with TRBJ1-1, with D tentatively TRBD1 (5 bases). Germline V lookup: CDR1 SGHNT, CDR2 YYREEE (reference sequence). The CDR3 is made up of 15 amino acids. The V gene lost 0 bases and the J gene lost 7 bases, with 16 bases spanning the gap. The CDR3 region is CASSLVGGGSFEAFF. The CDR3 region has the DNA TGTGCCAGCAGCTTGGTCGGTGGGGGATCCTTTGAAGCTTTCTTT.

This clone has a single count. The chain uses TRBV7-2 and TRBJ1-3, with 11 bases that match TRBD1. The CDR3 has 16 amino acids. CDR1 SGHTA and CDR2 FQGNSA come from the germline V gene. V was clipped by 5 bases and J by 2 bases; unmatched bases: 5. The CDR3 sequence is CASSQGQGGTGNTIYF. The CDR3 DNA reads TGTGCCAGCAGCCAGGGACAGGGGGGCACTGGAAACACCATATATTTT.

The sample holds a few counts of this clone. Here the CDR3 reads CAVVSDVNSGNTIYF. For the CDR3, the DNA is TGTGCCGTAGTATCGGACGTAAACTCTGGAAACACCATATATTTT. This sequence joins TRBV28 and TRBJ1-3; D is undetermined. Trimming pared 11 bases from V and 0 bases from J, leaving 17 bases between. In germline, CDR1 is MDHEN, CDR2 SYDVKM. This CDR3 has 15 amino acids.

The chain is built from TRBV5-5 and TRBJ2-1; no reliable D call. Germline V lookup: CDR1 SGHKS, CDR2 YYEKEE (reference sequence). The germline V and J ends were trimmed by 0 bases and 3 bases, with 13 bases remaining between them. The CDR3 extends over 16 amino acids. This CDR3 is CASSLGRTGLYNEQFF. Written as DNA, the CDR3 is TGTGCCAGCAGCTTGGGGCGGACGGGTCTCTACAATGAGCAGTTCTTC.

This rearrangement joins TRBV9 to TRBJ1-2, with 7 positions matching TRBD1. This CDR3 region has 16 residues. Germline V gene data show CDR1 as SGDLS and CDR2 as YYNGEE. Germline trimming cut 0 bases from V and 8 bases from J; bases unmatched to any gene: 13. The CDR3 bases are TGTGCCAGCAGCGTAGCCCCGACAGGGCCGGCTCAAGGCTACACCTTC. This sequence encodes CASSVAPTGPAQGYTF.

J is TRBJ2-1 and V is TRBV15; a weak D match, TRBD2 (6 bases). CDR1 and CDR2 from the germline V gene are LNHNV and YYDKDF (reference sequence). This CDR3 spans 16 amino acids. Trimming removed 5 bases at V and 4 bases at J, with 18 bases between. The CDR3 nucleotides are TGTGCCACCAGCTCCCGGACTACCATACGGTACAATGAGCAGTTCTTC. Protein: CATSSRTTIRYNEQFF.

For the CDR3, the DNA is TGTGCCAGCAGCACAGGGTTACATTGGGACACTGAAGCTTTCTTT. Amino acids: CASSTGLHWDTEAFF. V and J are TRBV25-1 and TRBJ1-1, with a possible D match to TRBD1 (6 bases). This CDR3 contains 15 residues. V was clipped by 6 bases and J by 3 bases, with 17 bases between them. Germline V gene data show CDR1 as MGHDK and CDR2 as SYGVNS.

The chain has TRBV7-2 and TRBJ1-2; 8 nucleotides line up with TRBD1. J was trimmed by 8 bases and V by 1 base; bases with no gene match: 9. Germline loops: CDR1 SGHTA, CDR2 FQGNSA. The CDR3 loop spans 15 amino acids. Here the CDR3 DNA reads TGTGCCAGCAGCTTAGTATCAGGGGGCGCGCGGGGCTACACCTTC. It is translated as CASSLVSGGARGYTF.

This chain uses TRBV5-1 with TRBJ2-2; D is unclear. The CDR3 contains 13 residues. The V end was cut by 7 bases, the J end by 1 base, with 8 bases between. Germline loops: CDR1 SGHRS, CDR2 YFSETQ. This CDR3 is CASGDGNTGELFF. CDR3 DNA sequence: TGCGCCAGCGGAGACGGGAACACCGGGGAGCTGTTTTTT. The variable domain in full, with the rest retrieved from reference TRBV5-1 and TRBJ2-2, is KAGVTQTPRYLIKTRGQQVTLSCSPISGHRSVSWYQQTPGQGLQFLFEYFSETQRNKGNFPGRFSGRQFSNSRSEMNVSTLELGDSALYLCASGDGNTGELFFGEGSRLTVL.

V gene TRBV18 combines with J gene TRBJ1-2, with 7 bases matching TRBD1. Unmatched junction bases numbered 4, after V lost 2 bases and J lost 4 bases. The CDR3 extends over 14 amino acids. Looked up from germline, CDR1 is KGHSH and CDR2 is LQKENI. The CDR3 nucleotides read TGTGCCAGCTCACCAGCCCGGGACAGCTATGGCTACACCTTC. This encodes CASSPARDSYGYTF. Full variable domain (remainder filled in from reference TRBV18 and TRBJ1-2): NAGVMQNPRHLVRRRGQEARLRCSPMKGHSHVYWYRQLPEEGLKFMVYLQKENIIDESGMPKERFSAEFPKEGPSILRIQQVVRGDSAAYFCASSPARDSYGYTFGSGTRLTVV.

In its sample, this clone was seen once. The chain employs TRBV4-3 and TRBJ1-3; D may be TRBD1 (5 bases). Germline lookup yields CDR1 LGHNA and CDR2 YSLEER. The CDR3 extends over 17 amino acids. Trimming pared 0 bases from V and 0 bases from J, leaving 12 bases between. CDR3 coding DNA: TGCGCCAGCAGCCAAGATCCCAGGGCCTACTCTGGAAACACCATATATTTT. Translating gives CASSQDPRAYSGNTIYF.

J is TRBJ2-2 and V is TRBV5-1; D gene ambiguous. The CDR3 has 14 amino acids. V shed 4 bases and J shed 6 bases, with 13 bases lying between them. Germline-derived CDR1 and CDR2 are SGHRS and YFSETQ. The CDR3 sequence: CASSVSLEAGELFF. The DNA of the CDR3 is TGCGCCAGCAGCGTCTCCTTAGAGGCCGGGGAGCTGTTTTTT.

J is TRBJ2-1 and V is TRBV4-2; 7 positions agree with TRBD2. The ends lost 4 bases at V and 4 bases at J; junction bases unmatched: 10. The V gene's germline CDR1 is LGHNA and CDR2 YNFKEQ. The CDR3 length is 16 residues. The CDR3: CASSLTHGLEYNEQFF. The CDR3 DNA follows: TGTGCCAGCAGCCTCACGCACGGACTAGAATACAATGAGCAGTTCTTC.

With regard to this clone: The sample carries other DNA sequences with the same CDR3. CDR3 sequence reads: CASSEAPGSNTEAFF. As DNA, the CDR3 is TGTGCCAGCAGTGAAGCGCCCGGGTCTAACACTGAAGCTTTCTTT. J is TRBJ1-1 and V is TRBV2; no clear D gene. The CDR3 loop spans 15 amino acids. Germline CDR1 is SNHLY and CDR2 is FYNNEI. V lost 0 bases to trimming and J lost 2 bases, with 10 bases between them.

The rearrangement links TRBV5-1 to TRBJ2-1, with TRBD1 identical over 7 bases. The CDR3 is made up of 14 amino acids. V lost 4 bases, J lost 5 bases, and 6 bases stayed unmatched. Looked up from germline, CDR1 is SGHRS and CDR2 is YFSETQ. The CDR3 protein is CASSIQGFNNEQFF. The CDR3 coding sequence is TGCGCCAGCAGCATACAGGGGTTCAACAATGAGCAGTTCTTC. The complete variable domain, with remaining parts taken from reference TRBV5-1 and TRBJ2-1, reads KAGVTQTPRYLIKTRGQQVTLSCSPISGHRSVSWYQQTPGQGLQFLFEYFSETQRNKGNFPGRFSGRQFSNSRSEMNVSTLELGDSALYLCASSIQGFNNEQFFGPGTRLTVL.

The chain combines TRBV28 with TRBJ1-5; D ambiguous. Germline CDR1 MDHEN, CDR2 SYDVKM. With 3 bases removed from V and 7 bases from J, the gap between germline ends came to 13 bases. This CDR3 is 14 amino acids long. The CDR3 nucleotides are TGTGCCAGCAGTTTTTTACAGATGAGGCAGCCCCAGCATTTT. Amino acid sequence: CASSFLQMRQPQHF.

The gene calls are TRBV4-3 and TRBJ1-2, with D hard to call. Germline lookup yields CDR1 LGHNA and CDR2 YSLEER. V gave up 1 base and J gave up 4 bases, with 10 bases separating them. This CDR3 is built from 14 residues. CDR3 in DNA: TGCGCCAGCAGCCAAGCGACATTGGGCTATGGCTACACCTTC. Protein: CASSQATLGYGYTF.

V usage is TRBV28 and J usage is TRBJ1-1, with 8 bases lining up with TRBD1. J gave up 5 bases and V 5 bases, and 10 bases lay outside the gene matches. Germline assignment: CDR1 MDHEN and CDR2 SYDVKM. The CDR3 loop spans 15 amino acids. The CDR3 nucleotides are TGTGCCAGCAGTCCTACCACAGGGGGTCCGACTGAAGCTTTCTTT. Translating gives CASSPTTGGPTEAFF.